One sample yielded the 12 T cell receptor beta chains listed below, sequenced in a study of cytomegalovirus exposure and HLA in healthy donors. With 60 Vbeta and 13 Jbeta primers, the PCR was carried out. Method: immunoSEQ multiplex PCR; TCRdb's copy keeps in-frame clones and lacks some. The sample consists of tens of thousands of clones, 60% to 80% of them appearing once. Sequenced input: PBMCs. Source of these receptors: a young woman in good health and CMV-seropositive.

This chain connects TRBV10-1 to TRBJ1-2; D remains ambiguous. This CDR3 comprises 14 residues. Deletions cut 0 bases from V and 6 bases from J, with 11 bases between. Germline CDR1 is WNHNN and CDR2 is SYGVQD (reference sequence). CDR3 sequence (DNA): TGCGCCAGCAGTGAGTCGCGGCAGCCGAATGGCTACACCTTC. Residues: CASSESRQPNGYTF.

CDR3 amino acids: CAWSGQGSYNEQFF. The CDR3 region has the DNA TGTGCCTGGAGTGGACAGGGGAGCTACAATGAGCAGTTCTTC. V usage is TRBV30 and J usage is TRBJ2-1; 8 nucleotides align to TRBD1. Trimming took 1 base from V and 3 from J; bases not matched to a gene: 2. Looked up from germline, CDR1 is GTSNPN and CDR2 is SVGIG (reference sequence). The CDR3 contains 14 residues.

This chain joins TRBV9 and TRBJ2-1, with a possible D match to TRBD2 (5 bases). This CDR3 comprises 15 residues. Germline CDR1 is SGDLS and CDR2 is YYNGEE. With 3 bases removed from V and 0 bases from J, the gap between germline ends came to 10 bases. CDR3: CASSAAASSYNEQFF. CDR3 DNA sequence: TGTGCCAGCAGCGCAGCGGCAAGCTCCTACAATGAGCAGTTCTTC.

This chain joins TRBV7-6 and TRBJ1-2; 8 nucleotides align to TRBD1. This CDR3 region has 14 residues. Trimming took 5 bases from V and 7 from J; bases not matched to a gene: 9. Germline V gene data show CDR1 as SGHVS and CDR2 as FNYEAQ. The CDR3, as DNA: TGTGCCAGCAGCCCGTCAGCCAGGGGGCTTGGCTACACCTTC. Residues: CASSPSARGLGYTF. The variable domain in full, completed from reference TRBV7-6 and TRBJ1-2, reads GAGVSQSPRYKVTKRGQDVALRCDPISGHVSLYWYRQALGQGPEFLTYFNYEAQQDKSGLPNDRFSAERPEGSISTLTIQRTEQRDSAMYRCASSPSARGLGYTFGSGTRLTVV.

The chain links TRBV4-1 to TRBJ2-1; TRBD1 matches at 10 bases. J was trimmed by 6 bases and V by 4 bases; bases with no gene match: 3. The germline CDR1 and CDR2 sequences are MGHRA and YSYEKL. The length of the CDR3 is 14 residues. In nucleotides, the CDR3 is TGCGCCAGCAGCCCCCGGGACAGGGGCAATGAGCAGTTCTTC. Protein: CASSPRDRGNEQFF.

The CDR3 DNA sequence: TGTGCCAGCAGTCTGACTAGCGGTCACACCGGGGAGCTGTTTTTT. It specifies CASSLTSGHTGELFF. The chain combines TRBV6-6 with TRBJ2-2; 9 bases are a match to TRBD2. The germline V gene encodes CDR1 MNHNY and CDR2 SVGAGI (reference sequence). V shed 5 bases, J shed 3 bases, and the junction held 4 bases outside the gene matches. This CDR3 has 15 residues.

This clone was picked up one time. J is TRBJ2-1 and V is TRBV4-2; weak D call: TRBD1 (5 bases). The CDR3 spans 15 residues. Germline CDR1 LGHNA, CDR2 YNFKEQ. V lost 2 bases and J lost 0, with 8 bases in between. The CDR3, as DNA: TGTGCCAGCAGCCAAACAGGAAGCTCCTACAATGAGCAGTTCTTC. Amino acids: CASSQTGSSYNEQFF.

A few counts support this clone. The chain is built from TRBV4-1 and TRBJ1-5, with D hard to call. Germline V gene data show CDR1 as MGHRA and CDR2 as YSYEKL. V was clipped by 0 bases and J by 2 bases, with 8 bases between them. The CDR3 is made up of 15 amino acids. The CDR3 bases are TGCGCCAGCAGCCAAGAGCCTAGCCGCAATCAGCCCCAGCATTTT. It translates to CASSQEPSRNQPQHF.

The rearrangement joins TRBV28 to TRBJ1-4, with D tentatively TRBD1 (6 bases). The V end was cut by 2 bases, the J end by 7 bases, with 11 bases between. The CDR3 covers 14 residues. Germline loops: CDR1 MDHEN, CDR2 SYDVKM. In DNA, the CDR3 is TGTGCCAGCAGTTTAAGCAGGGGTCGTGAAAAACTGTTTTTT. This gives the protein CASSLSRGREKLFF.

The chain recombines TRBV29-1 with TRBJ2-7; D may be TRBD1 (6 bases). Germline CDR1 is SQVTM and CDR2 is ANQGSEA. The CDR3 length is 15 residues. The V end lost 1 base, the J end lost 2 bases, and 15 bases lay between the germline ends. The CDR3 DNA reads TGCAGCGTTGAAGTGGGGGCCGGAAGAACCTACGAGCAGTACTTC. It codes for CSVEVGAGRTYEQYF.

V and J are TRBV4-2 and TRBJ2-4, with 7 bases that match TRBD1. This CDR3 has 15 amino acids. The ends lost 4 bases at V and 4 bases at J; junction bases unmatched: 7. Germline V gene sequence: CDR1 LGHNA, CDR2 YNFKEQ. The chain's CDR3 is CASSLNPTGKNIQYF. The DNA of the CDR3 is TGTGCCAGCAGCCTTAACCCGACAGGGAAAAACATTCAGTACTTC.

This clone was recorded a few times. The chain joins TRBV7-9 to TRBJ1-5, with a possible D match to TRBD1 (6 bases). Trimming stripped 5 bases from V and 4 bases from J, with 12 bases between. This CDR3 spans 14 amino acids. Germline V lookup: CDR1 SEHNR, CDR2 FQNEAQ (reference sequence). The chain's CDR3 is CASSQEGGNQPQHF. For the CDR3, the DNA is TGTGCCAGCAGCCAAGAGGGGGGGAATCAGCCCCAGCATTTT.